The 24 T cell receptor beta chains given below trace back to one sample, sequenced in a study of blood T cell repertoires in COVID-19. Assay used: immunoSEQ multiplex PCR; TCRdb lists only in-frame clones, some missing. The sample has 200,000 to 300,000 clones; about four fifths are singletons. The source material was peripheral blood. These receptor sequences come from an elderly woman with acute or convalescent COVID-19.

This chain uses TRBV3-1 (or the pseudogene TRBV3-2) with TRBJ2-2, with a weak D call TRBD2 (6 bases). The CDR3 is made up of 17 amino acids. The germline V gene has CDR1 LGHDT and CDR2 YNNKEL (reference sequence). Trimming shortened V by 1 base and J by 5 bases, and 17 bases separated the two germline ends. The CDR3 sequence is CASSQVTGVLGTGELFF. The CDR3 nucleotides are TGTGCCAGCAGCCAAGTAACGGGGGTGTTGGGAACCGGGGAGCTGTTTTTT.

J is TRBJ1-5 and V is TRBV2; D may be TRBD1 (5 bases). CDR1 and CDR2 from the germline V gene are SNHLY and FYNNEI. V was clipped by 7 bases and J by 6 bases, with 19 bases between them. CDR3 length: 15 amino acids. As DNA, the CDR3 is TGTGCCAGCACCCCCTCGAACAGGCCGGGTCAGCCCCAGCATTTT. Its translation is CASTPSNRPGQPQHF.

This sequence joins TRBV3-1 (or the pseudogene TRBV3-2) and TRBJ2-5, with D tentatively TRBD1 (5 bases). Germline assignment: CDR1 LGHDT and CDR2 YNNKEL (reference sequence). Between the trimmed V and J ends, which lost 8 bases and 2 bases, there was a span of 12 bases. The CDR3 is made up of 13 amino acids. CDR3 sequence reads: CASAWGTQETQYF. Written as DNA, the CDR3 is TGTGCCAGCGCCTGGGGCACTCAAGAGACCCAGTACTTC.

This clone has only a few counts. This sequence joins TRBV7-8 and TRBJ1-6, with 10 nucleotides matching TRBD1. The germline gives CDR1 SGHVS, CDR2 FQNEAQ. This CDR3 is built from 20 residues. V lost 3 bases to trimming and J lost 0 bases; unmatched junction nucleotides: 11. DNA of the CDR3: TGTGCCAGCAGCTTGGCCGGGACAGGGGCAGGAAGCTCCTATAATTCACCCCTCCACTTT. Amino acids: CASSLAGTGAGSSYNSPLHF. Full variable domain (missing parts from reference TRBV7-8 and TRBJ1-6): GAGVSQSPRYKVAKRGQDVALRCDPISGHVSLFWYQQALGQGPEFLTYFQNEAQLDKSGLPSDRFFAERPEGSVSTLKIQRTQQEDSAVYLCASSLAGTGAGSSYNSPLHFGNGTRLTVT.

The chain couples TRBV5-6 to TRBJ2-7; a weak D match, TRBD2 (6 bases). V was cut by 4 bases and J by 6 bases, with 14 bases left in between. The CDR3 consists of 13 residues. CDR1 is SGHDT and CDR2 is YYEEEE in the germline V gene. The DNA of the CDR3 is TGTGCCAGCAGCAATGAGGGACTTCGCGAGCAGTACTTC. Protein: CASSNEGLREQYF.

Here the CDR3 reads CASSDWRNGYEQYF. The CDR3 DNA sequence: TGCGCCAGCAGTGATTGGAGAAACGGCTACGAGCAGTACTTC. The chain uses TRBV10-1 and TRBJ2-7; unclear D gene. CDR3 length equals 14 residues. The germline CDR1 and CDR2 sequences are WNHNN and SYGVQD (reference sequence). V lost 3 bases and J 3 bases, leaving 12 bases between the germline ends.

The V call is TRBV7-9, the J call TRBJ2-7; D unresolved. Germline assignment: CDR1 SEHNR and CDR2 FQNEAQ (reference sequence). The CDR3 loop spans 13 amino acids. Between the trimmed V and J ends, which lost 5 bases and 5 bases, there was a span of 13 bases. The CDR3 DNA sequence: TGTGCCAGCAGCCGAGGAGTCCCCAACGAGCAGTACTTC. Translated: CASSRGVPNEQYF.

CDR3 amino acids: CASSVRDEQYF. The CDR3 region has the DNA TGTGCCAGCAGCGTTCGGGACGAGCAGTACTTC. This rearrangement joins TRBV5-6 to TRBJ2-7; D is undetermined. Germline lookup yields CDR1 SGHDT and CDR2 YYEEEE. Trimming stripped 4 bases from V and 5 bases from J, with 7 bases between. This CDR3 is built from 11 residues.

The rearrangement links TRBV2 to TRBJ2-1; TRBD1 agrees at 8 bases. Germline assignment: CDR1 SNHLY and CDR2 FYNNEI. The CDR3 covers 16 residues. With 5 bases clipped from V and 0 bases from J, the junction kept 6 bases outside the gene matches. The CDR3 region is CASSPPGGRSYNEQFF. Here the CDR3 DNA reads TGTGCCAGCAGTCCCCCAGGGGGCCGCTCCTACAATGAGCAGTTCTTC.

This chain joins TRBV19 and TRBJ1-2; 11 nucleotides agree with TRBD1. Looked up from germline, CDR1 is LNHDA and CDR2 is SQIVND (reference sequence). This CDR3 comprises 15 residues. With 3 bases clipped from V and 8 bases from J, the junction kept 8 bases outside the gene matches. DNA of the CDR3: TGTGCCAGTAGTATGTCCGGACAGGGGGCTCGCGGCTACACCTTC. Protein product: CASSMSGQGARGYTF.

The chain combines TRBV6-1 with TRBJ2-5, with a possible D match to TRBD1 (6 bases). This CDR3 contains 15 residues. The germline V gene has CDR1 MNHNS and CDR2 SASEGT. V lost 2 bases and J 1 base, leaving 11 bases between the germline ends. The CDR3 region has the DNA TGTGCCAGCAGTGAATCTAGGGGGTTCCAAGAGACCCAGTACTTC. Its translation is CASSESRGFQETQYF.

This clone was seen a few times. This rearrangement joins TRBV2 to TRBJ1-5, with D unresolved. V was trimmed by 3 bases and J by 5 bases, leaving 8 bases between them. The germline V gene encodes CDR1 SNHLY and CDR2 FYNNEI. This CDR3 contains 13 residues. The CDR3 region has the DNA TGTGCCAGCAGTGACGGACTGGATCAGCCCCAGCATTTT. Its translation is CASSDGLDQPQHF.

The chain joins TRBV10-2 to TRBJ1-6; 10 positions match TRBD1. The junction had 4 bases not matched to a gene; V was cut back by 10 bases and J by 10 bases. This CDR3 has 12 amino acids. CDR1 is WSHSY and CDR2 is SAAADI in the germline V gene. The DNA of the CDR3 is TGCGCCACAGGACAGGGGGAGTCACCCCTCCACTTT. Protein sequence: CATGQGESPLHF.

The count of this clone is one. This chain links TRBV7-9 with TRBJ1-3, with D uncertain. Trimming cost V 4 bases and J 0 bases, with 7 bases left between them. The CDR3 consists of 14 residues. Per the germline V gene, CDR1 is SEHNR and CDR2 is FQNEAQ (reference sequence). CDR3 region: CASSSYSSGNTIYF. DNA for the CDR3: TGTGCCAGCAGCTCCTACAGCTCTGGAAACACCATATATTTT.

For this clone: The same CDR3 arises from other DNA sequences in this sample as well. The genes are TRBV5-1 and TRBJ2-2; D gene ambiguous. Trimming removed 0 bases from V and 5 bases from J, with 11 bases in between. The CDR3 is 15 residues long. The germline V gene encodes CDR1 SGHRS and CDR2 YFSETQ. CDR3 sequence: CASSLGPGSTGELFF. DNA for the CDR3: TGCGCCAGCAGCTTGGGCCCCGGGTCAACCGGGGAGCTGTTTTTT.

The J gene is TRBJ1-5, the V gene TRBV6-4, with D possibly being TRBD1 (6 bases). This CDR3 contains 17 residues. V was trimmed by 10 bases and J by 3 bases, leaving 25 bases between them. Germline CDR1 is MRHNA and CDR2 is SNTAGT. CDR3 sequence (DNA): TGTGCCACCCCCGGACAGCTTTCCCCAAAGTACAATCAGCCCCAGCATTTT. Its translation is CATPGQLSPKYNQPQHF.

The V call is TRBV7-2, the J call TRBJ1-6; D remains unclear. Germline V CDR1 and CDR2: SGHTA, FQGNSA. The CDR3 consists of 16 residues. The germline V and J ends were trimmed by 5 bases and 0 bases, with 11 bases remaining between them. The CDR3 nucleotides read TGTGCCAGCAGCCATCGCGGAGGCTCCTATAATTCACCCCTCCACTTT. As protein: CASSHRGGSYNSPLHF.

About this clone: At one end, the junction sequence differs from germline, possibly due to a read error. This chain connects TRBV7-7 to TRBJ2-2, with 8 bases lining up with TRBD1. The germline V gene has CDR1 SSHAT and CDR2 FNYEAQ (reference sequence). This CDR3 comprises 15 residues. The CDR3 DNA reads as TGTGCTAGCAGCTCGGGACAGGCCAACACCGGGGAGCTGTTTTTT. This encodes CASSSGQANTGELFF.

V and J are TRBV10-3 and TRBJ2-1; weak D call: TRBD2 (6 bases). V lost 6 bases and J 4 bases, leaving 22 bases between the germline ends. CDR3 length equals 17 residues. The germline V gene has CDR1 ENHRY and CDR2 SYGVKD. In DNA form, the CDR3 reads TGTGCCATCAGCTCGGTGGAGGGAGCTACGAGTTACAATGAGCAGTTCTTC. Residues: CAISSVEGATSYNEQFF.

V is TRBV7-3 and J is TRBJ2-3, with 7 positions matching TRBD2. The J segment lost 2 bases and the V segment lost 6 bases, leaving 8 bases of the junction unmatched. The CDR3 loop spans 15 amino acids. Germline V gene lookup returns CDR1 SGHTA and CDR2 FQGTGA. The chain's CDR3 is CASRPSGPLTDTQYF. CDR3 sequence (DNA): TGTGCCAGCAGGCCTAGCGGCCCCCTCACAGATACGCAGTATTTT.

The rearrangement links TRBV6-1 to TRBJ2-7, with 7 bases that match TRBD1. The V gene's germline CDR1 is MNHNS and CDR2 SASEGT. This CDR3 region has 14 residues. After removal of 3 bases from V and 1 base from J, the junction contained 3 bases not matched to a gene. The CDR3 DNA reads TGTGCCAGCAGTGAGGACAGGACTTCCTACGAGCAGTACTTC. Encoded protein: CASSEDRTSYEQYF.

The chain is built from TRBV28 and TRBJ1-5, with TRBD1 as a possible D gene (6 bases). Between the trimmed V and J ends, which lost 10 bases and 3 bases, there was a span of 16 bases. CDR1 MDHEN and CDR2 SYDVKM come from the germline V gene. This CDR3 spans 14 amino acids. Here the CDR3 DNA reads TGTGCCACCTTGACAGGTCCTGTCAATCAGCCCCAGCATTTT. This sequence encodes CATLTGPVNQPQHF.

CDR3 nucleotide sequence: TGTGCCAGCAGCGAGACCGGGACAGCTACCTTTAACTATGGCTACACCTTC. The encoded protein is CASSETGTATFNYGYTF. The chain is built from TRBV7-9 and TRBJ1-2; 7 bases are shared with TRBD1. Germline values: CDR1 SEHNR, CDR2 FQNEAQ (reference sequence). Germline trimming cut 5 bases from V and 1 base from J; bases unmatched to any gene: 13. CDR3 length equals 17 residues.

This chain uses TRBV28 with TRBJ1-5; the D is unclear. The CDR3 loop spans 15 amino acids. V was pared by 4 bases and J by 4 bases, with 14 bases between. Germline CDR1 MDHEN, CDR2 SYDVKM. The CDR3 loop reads CASSYTRGSNQPQHF. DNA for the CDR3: TGTGCCAGCAGTTATACAAGAGGGTCAAATCAGCCCCAGCATTTT.